Included here is one TCR beta chain sequence, with context. Here immunoSEQ multiplex PCR was the method, and the copy in TCRdb shows in-frame clones only, minus some. The repertoire holds about 1.5 million clones, with approximately 98% as singletons. The data belong to a study of shared clonotypes between healthy human individuals. Only Caucasian adults living in Nashville, Tennessee served as donors. V dropped 1 base and J dropped 9; count of bases not matched to a gene: 1. Germline V gives CDR1 MNHNS, CDR2 SASEGT. The CDR3 runs to 12 residues. Sequenced input: naive CD4+ T cells sorted from blood. Subset described: CD45RA+ positively selected. This TCR derives from a man aged 25-45 years in good health. J is TRBJ2-3 and V is TRBV6-1; the match to TRBD2 covers 7 bases. CDR3 amino acids: CASSEVGGTQYF. The DNA of the CDR3 is TGTGCCAGCAGTGAAGTGGGGGGGACGCAGTATTTT.